This passage covers 4 T cell receptor beta chains from one sample sequenced in a study of cytomegalovirus exposure and HLA in healthy donors. PCR amplification relied on 60 Vbeta primers (plus 13 Jbeta primers). Profiled with immunoSEQ multiplex PCR; TCRdb holds only in-frame clones, not every one. The sample shows some 180,000 clones, around 76% of them seen only once. Sequencing was done on a sample of PBMCs. The receptors derive from a man aged 35-49 years in good health and CMV-seronegative.

The V and J genes are TRBV7-9 and TRBJ2-2; 8 bases are shared with TRBD2. The CDR3 spans 16 residues. CDR1 is SEHNR and CDR2 is FQNEAQ in the germline V gene (reference sequence). The trim removed 5 bases at V and 5 bases at J, leaving 10 bases unmatched. Here the CDR3 reads CASSPLASGSTGELFF. The CDR3 DNA sequence: TGTGCCAGCAGCCCTTTAGCGAGCGGGAGTACCGGGGAGCTGTTTTTT.

The rearrangement links TRBV30 to TRBJ1-2; 7 bases fit TRBD1. The CDR3 runs to 15 residues. V was pared by 0 bases and J by 4 bases, with 8 bases of the junction left unmatched. CDR1 and CDR2 from the germline V gene are GTSNPN and SVGIG (reference sequence). CDR3 protein: CAWSVLDRVSYGYTF. The CDR3 nucleotides read TGTGCCTGGAGTGTACTTGACAGGGTGTCCTATGGCTACACCTTC.

The V gene is TRBV18, the J gene TRBJ2-7; TRBD2 matches at 7 bases. V lost 1 base to trimming and J lost 3 bases; unmatched junction nucleotides: 9. Germline-derived CDR1 and CDR2 are KGHSH and LQKENI. The CDR3 covers 16 residues. The CDR3 sequence is CASSPLSGGGIYEQYF. The CDR3 DNA follows: TGTGCCAGCTCACCACTGTCAGGCGGGGGAATCTACGAGCAGTACTTC.

This chain connects TRBV19 to TRBJ2-6, with a possible D match to TRBD1 (5 bases). The CDR3 covers 18 residues. Germline CDR1 LNHDA, CDR2 SQIVND (reference sequence). V gave up 5 bases and J gave up 2 bases, with 19 bases separating them. Here the CDR3 reads CASSHRTQGTTGANVLTF. CDR3 coding DNA: TGTGCCAGTAGTCATCGCACCCAGGGAACTACTGGGGCCAACGTCCTGACTTTC.